This TCR beta chain was retrieved from a study of T cell responses to AZD1222 COVID-19 vaccine. Data came from immunoSEQ multiplex PCR; TCRdb stores just in-frame clones and leaves some out. The sample has some 180,000 clones, approximately 86% seen once; the top ten hold approximately 0.5%. CDR3 length: 16 amino acids. Germline V gene sequence: CDR1 SGHKS, CDR2 YYEKEE (reference sequence). The ends lost 2 bases at V and 5 bases at J; junction bases unmatched: 7. The sequences come from peripheral blood, collected on day 0 of AZD1222 vaccination. This clonotype originated in an adult in good health. The gene calls are TRBV5-5 and TRBJ2-7, with 13 bases matching TRBD2. The CDR3 DNA sequence: TGTGCCAGCAGCTTACCCGGACTAGCGGGAGTCCACGAGCAGTACTTC. This codes for CASSLPGLAGVHEQYF.